Below are 27 T cell receptor beta chains sequenced from a single sample in a study of CD8+ T cells in alopecia areata. Extracted from the samples, RNA was reverse transcribed into cDNA to serve as the sequencing template. The repertoire was sequenced with immunoSEQ multiplex PCR; TCRdb's copy has only in-frame clones and lacks some. The sample contains about 150,000 clones, 50% to 60% of which appear only once. Material: CD4+ T cells sorted from blood. Receptors were obtained from a human donor in good health.

The CDR3 loop is CASSPPMLTDTQYF. In DNA form, the CDR3 reads TGTGCCAGCTCACCACCGATGCTCACAGATACGCAGTATTTT. This sequence joins TRBV18 and TRBJ2-3; D not certain. The V gene's germline CDR1 is KGHSH and CDR2 LQKENI. This CDR3 has 14 amino acids. V lost 0 bases, J lost 2 bases, and 6 bases lay in between.

The J gene is TRBJ2-5, the V gene TRBV4-2, with D perhaps TRBD1 (5 bases). Germline-derived CDR1 and CDR2 are LGHNA and YNFKEQ. This CDR3 is built from 15 residues. Trimming removed 0 bases from V and 1 base from J, with 9 bases in between. Here the CDR3 reads CASSQERGVQETQYF. DNA for the CDR3: TGTGCCAGCAGCCAAGAAAGGGGTGTCCAAGAGACCCAGTACTTC.

The V call is TRBV29-1, the J call TRBJ1-1; D is perhaps TRBD1 (6 bases). Germline V gives CDR1 SQVTM, CDR2 ANQGSEA. V was pared by 7 bases and J by 10 bases, with 13 bases between. This CDR3 region has 10 residues. In nucleotides, the CDR3 is TGCAGCGCATCAGGGGCGGTAGCTTTCTTT. This gives the protein CSASGAVAFF.

The chain combines TRBV5-1 with TRBJ1-2; D is uncertain. The CDR3 is 13 residues long. CDR1 SGHRS and CDR2 YFSETQ come from the germline V gene. The V and J ends lost 5 bases and 2 bases respectively, with 10 bases between them. This CDR3 is CASSSDGNYGYTF. CDR3 sequence (DNA): TGCGCCAGCAGTTCGGACGGGAACTATGGCTACACCTTC.

In this sample, this clone turned up a few times. The chain recombines TRBV28 with TRBJ1-5, with D unclear. The ends were cut back, 11 bases at V and 6 bases at J, with 17 bases in the middle. The CDR3 has 13 residues. Germline CDR1 reads MDHEN; CDR2 reads SYDVKM. CDR3 protein: CAPLGEFLQPQHF. The CDR3 nucleotides are TGTGCCCCCCTCGGGGAATTTCTTCAGCCCCAGCATTTT.

This sequence joins TRBV29-1 and TRBJ2-2; 9 nucleotides agree with TRBD1. Trimming removed 7 bases from V and 4 bases from J; junction bases left unmatched: 4. The CDR3 has 13 residues. CDR1 is SQVTM, CDR2 ANQGSEA, per germline. The CDR3 coding sequence is TGCAGCGCCGGACAGGGGACCACCGGGGAGCTGTTTTTT. Protein product: CSAGQGTTGELFF.

The genes are TRBV7-2 and TRBJ2-3; either TRBD1 or TRBD2 may fit D (5 bases each). Germline loops: CDR1 SGHTA, CDR2 FQGNSA. V dropped 5 bases and J dropped 5 bases, with 14 bases sitting between them. The length of the CDR3 is 14 residues. In nucleotides, the CDR3 is TGTGCCAGCAGCCCCGGACTGGGGCGAGATACGCAGTATTTT. Translating gives CASSPGLGRDTQYF.

The V gene is TRBV6-5, the J gene TRBJ2-3; 7 positions agree with TRBD1. Germline CDR1 reads MNHEY; CDR2 reads SVGAGI. The CDR3 consists of 14 residues. Unmatched junction bases numbered 6, after V lost 6 bases and J lost 3 bases. The CDR3 DNA is TGTGCCAGCAGAAGACAGGGTAAAACAGATACGCAGTATTTT. Its protein is CASRRQGKTDTQYF.

This sequence joins TRBV7-9 and TRBJ2-3, with D possibly matching TRBD1 (6 bases). Between the trimmed V and J ends, which lost 4 bases and 5 bases, there was a span of 13 bases. CDR3 length: 14 amino acids. Germline-derived CDR1 and CDR2 are SEHNR and FQNEAQ (reference sequence). CDR3 amino acids: CASSSRDKGDTQYF. DNA of the CDR3: TGTGCCAGCAGCTCCCGGGACAAGGGAGATACGCAGTATTTT.

The chain recombines TRBV2 with TRBJ2-5, with TRBD2 as a possible D gene (5 bases). The CDR3 has 15 residues. Germline V CDR1 and CDR2: SNHLY, FYNNEI. Trimming pared 3 bases from V and 3 bases from J, leaving 14 bases between. DNA for the CDR3: TGTGCCAGCAGTGAGGGTTTCCTGGGAGAAGAGACCCAGTACTTC. It yields the protein CASSEGFLGEETQYF.

The chain couples TRBV4-1 to TRBJ2-7; D tentatively fits TRBD1 or TRBD2 (5 bases each). Germline V gene lookup returns CDR1 MGHRA and CDR2 YSYEKL. V was trimmed by 5 bases and J by 4 bases, leaving 12 bases between them. The CDR3 length is 13 residues. The CDR3 protein is CASSARGAYEQYF. CDR3 DNA: TGCGCCAGCAGCGCGAGGGGAGCGTACGAGCAGTACTTC.

The V and J genes are TRBV7-9 and TRBJ2-7, with TRBD1 matching over 8 bases. Germline CDR1 SEHNR, CDR2 FQNEAQ (reference sequence). The CDR3 loop spans 15 amino acids. V shed 5 bases and J 7 bases; nucleotides not matched to a gene: 13. In nucleotides, the CDR3 is TGTGCCAGCAGCGACCTCTTTTCAGGGGGCGGGGAGCAGTACTTC. Amino acids: CASSDLFSGGGEQYF.

The gene calls are TRBV29-1 and TRBJ2-1; no reliable D call. V was clipped by 3 bases and J by 9 bases, with 15 bases between them. CDR1 SQVTM and CDR2 ANQGSEA come from the germline V gene. The CDR3 consists of 13 residues. CDR3 sequence reads: CSVDRFGQPEQFF. The CDR3 DNA sequence: TGCAGCGTTGATCGGTTCGGGCAGCCTGAGCAGTTCTTC.

This clone was detected only a few times. The gene calls are TRBV4-1 and TRBJ2-3, with TRBD1 identical over 10 bases. This CDR3 has 18 amino acids. The V gene's germline CDR1 is MGHRA and CDR2 YSYEKL. J was trimmed by 6 bases and V by 3 bases; bases with no gene match: 15. CDR3 region: CASSHRLPGQGNLDTQYF. In nucleotides, the CDR3 is TGCGCCAGCAGCCACAGATTACCGGGACAGGGGAATTTGGATACGCAGTATTTT.

The chain couples TRBV30 to TRBJ1-1; D is possibly TRBD1 (5 bases). The CDR3 is made up of 15 amino acids. The V end lost 0 bases, the J end lost 3 bases, and 14 bases lay between the germline ends. CDR1 GTSNPN and CDR2 SVGIG come from the germline V gene (reference sequence). CDR3 region: CAWSVKGRVDTEAFF. The CDR3 nucleotides are TGTGCCTGGAGTGTAAAGGGGAGGGTCGACACTGAAGCTTTCTTT.

The chain uses TRBV7-6 and TRBJ2-5, with D possibly being TRBD2 (6 bases). Trimming took 6 bases from V and 2 from J, leaving 13 bases between them. This CDR3 has 14 amino acids. Germline values: CDR1 SGHVS, CDR2 FNYEAQ. DNA for the CDR3: TGTGCCAGCAGTCCGGGAGCCCAACAAGAGACCCAGTACTTC. It is translated as CASSPGAQQETQYF.

The chain couples TRBV7-9 to TRBJ2-5, with a possible D match to TRBD1 (6 bases). This CDR3 spans 14 amino acids. The V end lost 1 base, the J end lost 3 bases, and 9 bases lay between the germline ends. Germline lookup yields CDR1 SEHNR and CDR2 FQNEAQ (reference sequence). The CDR3 nucleotides are TGTGCCAGCAGCTTAGTCTGGACAGAAGAGACCCAGTACTTC. As protein: CASSLVWTEETQYF. Looking up the rest from reference TRBV7-9 and TRBJ2-5 gives the full variable domain: DTGVSQNPRHKITKRGQNVTFRCDPISEHNRLYWYRQTLGQGPEFLTYFQNEAQLEKSRLLSDRFSAERPKGSFSTLEIQRTEQGDSAMYLCASSLVWTEETQYFGPGTRLLVL.

This clone was observed a few times. The chain couples TRBV29-1 to TRBJ1-5; perhaps TRBD1 as D (5 bases). CDR1 is SQVTM and CDR2 is ANQGSEA in the germline V gene. V lost 8 bases and J 4 bases, leaving 12 bases between the germline ends. CDR3 length equals 12 residues. CDR3: CSPGPRNQPQHF. In DNA form, the CDR3 reads TGCAGCCCGGGACCTCGGAATCAGCCCCAGCATTTT.

This clone has only a few counts. The rearrangement links TRBV18 to TRBJ1-4; 8 nucleotides line up with TRBD1. V was clipped by 3 bases and J by 7 bases; unmatched bases: 1. Germline loops: CDR1 KGHSH, CDR2 LQKENI. This CDR3 region has 13 residues. The CDR3 loop reads CASSPGQAEKLFF. In nucleotides, the CDR3 is TGTGCCAGCTCACCGGGACAGGCTGAAAAACTGTTTTTT.

The sample holds one count of this clone. V is TRBV7-6 and J is TRBJ2-7, with TRBD2 identical over 16 bases. Per the germline V gene, CDR1 is SGHVS and CDR2 is FNYEAQ. The V and J ends lost 0 bases and 9 bases, in that order; junction bases with no gene match: 5. The CDR3 is 16 residues long. In DNA form, the CDR3 reads TGTGCCAGCAGCTTAGCCTCGGGACTAGCGGGAGGGAGGCAGTACTTC. As protein: CASSLASGLAGGRQYF.

This chain links TRBV5-4 with TRBJ2-3; a weak D match, TRBD1 (6 bases). Germline assignment: CDR1 SGHNT and CDR2 YYREEE (reference sequence). CDR3 size: 14 residues. V was clipped by 4 bases and J by 3 bases, with 12 bases between them. CDR3 sequence (DNA): TGTGCCAGCAGCCCCCACAGGGAAACAGATACGCAGTATTTT. It yields the protein CASSPHRETDTQYF.

This chain links TRBV5-1 with TRBJ2-1; tentatively, D is TRBD1 or TRBD2 (5 bases each). CDR3 length: 13 residues. V lost 3 bases and J 5 bases, leaving 9 bases between the germline ends. Germline CDR1 and CDR2: SGHRS and YFSETQ. CDR3 bases: TGCGCCAGCAGCTCGGGACGGCACAATGAGCAGTTCTTC. Its protein is CASSSGRHNEQFF.

This clone was observed a few times. CDR3 DNA: TGTGCCAGCAGTTTCTCGGACAGCTCTGGAAACACCATATATTTT. Translated, it gives CASSFSDSSGNTIYF. The chain recombines TRBV11-2 with TRBJ1-3; perhaps TRBD1 as D (6 bases). Between the trimmed V and J ends, which lost 6 bases and 0 bases, there was a span of 12 bases. Germline CDR1 and CDR2: SGHAT and FQNNGV. This CDR3 comprises 15 residues.

This clone was found once. The chain couples TRBV28 to TRBJ1-5; no firm D call. The CDR3 is 13 amino acids. The V and J ends lost 6 bases and 5 bases respectively, with 11 bases between them. CDR1 and CDR2 (germline): MDHEN, SYDVKM. The CDR3 loop reads CASSPSHYQPQHF. DNA for the CDR3: TGTGCCAGCAGCCCTTCCCATTATCAGCCCCAGCATTTT.

This clone has a handful of counts. This chain connects TRBV25-1 to TRBJ2-3, with a tentative D call TRBD1 (7 bases). This CDR3 is 14 amino acids long. Germline V gene data show CDR1 as MGHDK and CDR2 as SYGVNS. The ends were cut back, 6 bases at V and 4 bases at J, with 14 bases in the middle. The CDR3 loop reads CASSGGTVADTQYF. The CDR3, as DNA: TGTGCCAGCAGCGGCGGGACAGTGGCAGATACGCAGTATTTT.

The chain combines TRBV29-1 with TRBJ2-1, with 11 bases that match TRBD1. V shed 0 bases, J shed 5 bases, and the junction held 6 bases outside the gene matches. CDR1 is SQVTM and CDR2 is ANQGSEA in the germline V gene. The length of the CDR3 is 16 residues. The DNA of the CDR3 is TGCAGCGTTGAAGATTATAGGGACAGGGGGAACAATGAGCAGTTCTTC. Translated: CSVEDYRDRGNNEQFF.

CDR3 residues: CASRATSGSTGELFF. The CDR3 coding sequence is TGTGCCAGTAGAGCGACTAGCGGGAGCACCGGGGAGCTGTTTTTT. The chain couples TRBV7-2 to TRBJ2-2; the match to TRBD2 covers 12 bases. The CDR3 is 15 amino acids. V was clipped by 9 bases and J by 4 bases; unmatched bases: 6. Germline values: CDR1 SGHTA, CDR2 FQGNSA.